The 3 T cell receptor beta chains below all came from one sample that was sequenced in a study of blood T cell repertoires in COVID-19. Method: immunoSEQ multiplex PCR; TCRdb's copy keeps in-frame clones and lacks some. The sample yields some 120,000 clones, roughly four fifths seen once. Source material: peripheral blood. The receptors come from a man aged 70 or older with active or convalescent COVID-19.

This rearrangement joins TRBV11-2 to TRBJ2-1; TRBD2 agrees at 10 bases. The CDR3 is 17 residues long. From germline, CDR1 is SGHAT and CDR2 FQNNGV. The ends lost 5 bases at V and 3 bases at J; junction bases unmatched: 10. In DNA, the CDR3 is TGTGCCAGCAGCCCCCCTCCCGGGACTAGCGACTACAATGAGCAGTTCTTC. Amino acid sequence: CASSPPPGTSDYNEQFF.

The chain combines TRBV2 with TRBJ1-5, with D possibly matching TRBD1 (6 bases). CDR1 SNHLY and CDR2 FYNNEI come from the germline V gene. CDR3 size: 13 residues. Deletions cut 5 bases from V and 5 bases from J, with 10 bases between. This chain's CDR3 is CASSMDRDQPQHF. The CDR3 nucleotides are TGTGCCAGCAGTATGGACAGAGATCAGCCCCAGCATTTT.

In this sample, this clone turned up a few times. The chain carries TRBV14 and TRBJ1-2; 9 nucleotides agree with TRBD1. Trimming took 6 bases from V and 7 from J; bases not matched to a gene: 12. CDR1 is SGHDN and CDR2 is FVKESK in the germline V gene. This CDR3 comprises 15 residues. This CDR3 reads CASSPGANRGLGYTF. DNA of the CDR3: TGTGCCAGCAGTCCGGGGGCGAACAGGGGGCTTGGCTACACCTTC.